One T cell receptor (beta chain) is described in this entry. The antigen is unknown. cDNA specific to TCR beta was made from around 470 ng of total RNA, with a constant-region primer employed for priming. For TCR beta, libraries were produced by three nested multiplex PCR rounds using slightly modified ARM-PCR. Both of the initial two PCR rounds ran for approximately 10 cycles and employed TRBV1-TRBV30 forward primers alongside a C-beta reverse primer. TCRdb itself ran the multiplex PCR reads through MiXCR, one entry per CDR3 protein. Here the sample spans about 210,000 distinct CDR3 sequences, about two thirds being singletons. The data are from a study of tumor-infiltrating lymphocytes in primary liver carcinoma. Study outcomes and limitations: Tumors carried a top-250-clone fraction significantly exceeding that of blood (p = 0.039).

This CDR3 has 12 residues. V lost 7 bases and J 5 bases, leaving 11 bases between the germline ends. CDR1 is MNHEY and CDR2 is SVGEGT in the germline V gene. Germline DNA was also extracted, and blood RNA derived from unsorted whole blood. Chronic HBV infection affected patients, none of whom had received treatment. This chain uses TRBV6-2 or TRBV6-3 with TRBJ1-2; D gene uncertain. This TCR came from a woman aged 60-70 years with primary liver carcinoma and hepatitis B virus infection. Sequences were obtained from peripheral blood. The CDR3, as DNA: TGTGCCAGCATCCCCGAGGTATATGGCTACACCTTC. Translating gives CASIPEVYGYTF.